The T cell receptor (beta chain) under discussion was sequenced for a study of cytomegalovirus exposure and HLA in healthy donors. The overall study: It was reported in a later analysis that the same platform had been used for the 120 or so validation repertoires as for the 666 first-cohort repertoires.

This clone was detected only a few times. The antigen is not known. General study points: High sensitivity and specificity were reportedly achieved when the classifier diagnosed cytomegalovirus status. Most observed TCR sequences were rare, whereas some public TCRs were detected in many donors.

Using immunoSEQ multiplex PCR, the repertoire was profiled, and TCRdb retains in-frame clones only, with some absent. The data contain over 200,000 clones, more than 75% of them singletons. The donors were part of the validation cohort, which consisted of over a hundred subjects and was separate from the first cohort of hundreds of subjects. What was sequenced was PBMCs. The TCR sequence derives from a young woman in good health and CMV-seropositive.

The CDR3 region is CASSQEWLAGGPGGSEQYF. CDR3 DNA sequence: TGCGCCAGCAGCCAAGAGTGGCTAGCGGGAGGGCCGGGCGGCTCCGAGCAGTACTTC. The chain employs TRBV4-1 and TRBJ2-7, with 12 bases matching TRBD2. This CDR3 is 19 amino acids long. The V gene end was trimmed by 0 bases and the J gene end by 6 bases; junction bases not matched to a gene: 15. The germline gives CDR1 MGHRA, CDR2 YSYEKL.